The 10 T cell receptor beta chains in this list originate from one sample, sequenced in a study of blood T cell repertoires in COVID-19. Assay used: immunoSEQ multiplex PCR; TCRdb lists only in-frame clones, some missing. This sample yields about 180,000 clones, of which about 88% are seen a single time; around 6.5% belongs to the top ten. The sequenced sample consisted of PBMCs or T cells enriched from blood (not recorded which). The receptors originated from a woman aged 50 to 60 who had recovered from COVID-19.

The J gene is TRBJ1-4, the V gene TRBV19; 8 bases fit TRBD1. Germline V gene data show CDR1 as LNHDA and CDR2 as SQIVND (reference sequence). This CDR3 is built from 17 residues. The trim removed 1 base at V and 3 bases at J, leaving 7 bases unmatched. For the CDR3, the DNA is TGTGCCAGTAGTATAGGTCCCGGACAGGGTCCTAATGAAAAACTGTTTTTT. Translation: CASSIGPGQGPNEKLFF.

This rearrangement joins TRBV20-1 to TRBJ2-3, with D perhaps TRBD2 (7 bases). The CDR3 loop spans 15 amino acids. V lost 3 bases and J 1 base, leaving 14 bases between the germline ends. Germline lookup yields CDR1 DFQATT and CDR2 SNEGSKA (reference sequence). CDR3 bases: TGCAGTGCTAGTCTGGGGGGGGCGGGCACAGATACGCAGTATTTT. Its translation: CSASLGGAGTDTQYF.

This chain uses TRBV19 with TRBJ2-7; 8 nucleotides line up with TRBD1. Trimming took 3 bases from V and 3 from J; bases not matched to a gene: 7. CDR1 is LNHDA and CDR2 is SQIVND in the germline V gene (reference sequence). The CDR3 loop spans 15 amino acids. CDR3 residues: CASSIGQGINYEQYF. DNA of the CDR3: TGTGCCAGTAGTATTGGACAGGGAATTAACTACGAGCAGTACTTC.

J is TRBJ2-7 and V is TRBV30; a possible D gene is TRBD1 (5 bases). The V and J ends lost 0 bases and 3 bases respectively, with 15 bases between them. Germline CDR1 reads GTSNPN; CDR2 reads SVGIG (reference sequence). The CDR3 consists of 15 residues. This CDR3 is CAWSVGPNQHYEQYF. DNA of the CDR3: TGTGCCTGGAGTGTGGGGCCCAACCAACACTACGAGCAGTACTTC.

The V call is TRBV18, the J call TRBJ2-3, with 7 bases lining up with TRBD2. This CDR3 has 16 residues. Looked up from germline, CDR1 is KGHSH and CDR2 is LQKENI. V lost 4 bases, J lost 0 bases, and 7 bases stayed unmatched. The CDR3: CASSQVSGPSTDTQYF. The DNA of the CDR3 is TGTGCCAGCTCACAAGTTAGCGGGCCTAGCACAGATACGCAGTATTTT.

The chain employs TRBV20-1 and TRBJ1-2; D gene uncertain. CDR3 size: 11 residues. Germline CDR1 DFQATT, CDR2 SNEGSKA (reference sequence). The ends were cut back, 3 bases at V and 7 bases at J, with 9 bases in the middle. The CDR3 DNA sequence: TGCAGTGCTAGTCAAGGAGGTGGCTACACCTTC. Translated, it gives CSASQGGGYTF.

This sequence joins TRBV3-1 (or the pseudogene TRBV3-2) and TRBJ2-7; weak D call: TRBD1 (6 bases). The CDR3 sequence is 15 residues long. Trimming took 4 bases from V and 7 from J, leaving 20 bases between them. From germline, CDR1 is LGHDT and CDR2 YNNKEL (reference sequence). CDR3 residues: CASSRSQGQLDEQYF. The CDR3 DNA reads TGTGCCAGCAGCCGCTCCCAAGGACAGTTAGATGAGCAGTACTTC.

The CDR3 protein is CASRPTSGNTGELFF. The CDR3 DNA sequence: TGTGCCAGCAGGCCCACTAGCGGGAACACCGGGGAGCTGTTTTTT. The chain links TRBV11-3 to TRBJ2-2, with 8 bases fitting TRBD2. There are 15 residues in the CDR3. Germline V gene lookup returns CDR1 SGHNT and CDR2 YENEEA. V lost 6 bases to trimming and J lost 1 base; unmatched junction nucleotides: 4.

This rearrangement joins TRBV30 to TRBJ1-5, with D tentatively TRBD1 (6 bases). V dropped 1 base and J dropped 0 bases, with 7 bases sitting between them. The CDR3 sequence is 14 residues long. Germline values: CDR1 GTSNPN, CDR2 SVGIG (reference sequence). The chain's CDR3 is CAWSADSSNQPQHF. CDR3 DNA sequence: TGTGCCTGGAGTGCGGACAGTAGCAATCAGCCCCAGCATTTT.

This rearrangement joins TRBV7-9 to TRBJ2-5; 7 bases fit TRBD1. The germline gives CDR1 SEHNR, CDR2 FQNEAQ (reference sequence). The ends lost 8 bases at V and 1 base at J; junction bases unmatched: 7. The CDR3 contains 14 residues. The CDR3 coding sequence is TGTGCCAGCGGATCACAGGGGACCCAAGAGACCCAGTACTTC. It encodes CASGSQGTQETQYF.